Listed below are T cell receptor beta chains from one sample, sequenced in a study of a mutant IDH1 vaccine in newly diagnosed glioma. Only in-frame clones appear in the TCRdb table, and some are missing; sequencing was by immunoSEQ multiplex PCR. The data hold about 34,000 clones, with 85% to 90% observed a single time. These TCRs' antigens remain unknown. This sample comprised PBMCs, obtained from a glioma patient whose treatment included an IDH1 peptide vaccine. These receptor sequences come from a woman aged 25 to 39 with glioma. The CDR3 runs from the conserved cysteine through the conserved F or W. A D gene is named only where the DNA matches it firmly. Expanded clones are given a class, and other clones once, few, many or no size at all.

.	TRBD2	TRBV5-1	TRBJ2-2	CASSPLAGNTGELFF	TGCGCCAGCAGCCCACTAGCGGGGAACACCGGGGAGCTGTTTTTT
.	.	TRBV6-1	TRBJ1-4	CASRTGSNEKLFF	TGTGCCAGCAGGACAGGCTCTAATGAAAAACTGTTTTTT
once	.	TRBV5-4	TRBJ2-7	CASASQQSNRDSGHEQYF	TGTGCCAGCGCCAGCCAGCAGAGCAACCGGGACAGCGGGCACGAGCAGTACTTC
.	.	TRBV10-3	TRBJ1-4	CALEQAEKLFF	TGTGCCCTAGAGCAGGCGGAAAAACTGTTTTTT
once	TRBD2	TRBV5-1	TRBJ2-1	CASSLRASGDNEQFF	TGCGCCAGCAGCTTGCGGGCTAGCGGGGACAATGAGCAGTTCTTC
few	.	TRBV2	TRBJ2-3	CAISPRGATDTQYF	TGTGCCATCTCACCTCGGGGGGCCACAGATACGCAGTATTTT
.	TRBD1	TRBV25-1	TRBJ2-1	CASRRTGANEQFF	TGTGCCAGCAGAAGGACAGGGGCCAATGAGCAGTTCTTC
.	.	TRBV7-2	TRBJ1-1	CASSWFRWEERAFF	TGTGCCAGCAGCTGGTTCAGGTGGGAGGAGAGAGCTTTCTTT
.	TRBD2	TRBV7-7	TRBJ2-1	CASSLGGGGENEQFF	TGTGCCAGCAGCTTAGGTGGCGGGGGGGAGAATGAGCAGTTCTTC
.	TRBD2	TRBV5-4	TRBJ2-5	CASSLVRGGSANQETQYF	TGTGCCAGCAGCTTGGTGCGGGGGGGATCAGCTAACCAAGAGACCCAGTACTTC
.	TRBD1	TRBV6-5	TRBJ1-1	CASSQRDRTEAFF	TGTGCCAGCAGTCAAAGGGACAGGACCGAAGCTTTCTTT
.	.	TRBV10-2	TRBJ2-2	CASSHREAVTGELFF	TGCGCCAGCAGCCACAGGGAGGCGGTCACCGGGGAGCTGTTTTTT
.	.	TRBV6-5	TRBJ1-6	CASSYTLPHSPLHF	TGTGCCAGCAGTTACACGCTCCCACATTCACCCCTCCACTTT
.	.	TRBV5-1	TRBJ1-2	CASGWSVSGYYGYTF	TGCGCCAGCGGGTGGTCAGTCTCAGGGTACTATGGCTACACCTTC
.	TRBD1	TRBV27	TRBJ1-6	CASSLTGGFSNSPLHF	TGTGCCAGCAGTTTAACAGGGGGCTTTTCTAATTCACCCCTCCACTTT
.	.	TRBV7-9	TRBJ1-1	CASSLAEEASPEAFF	TGTGCCAGCAGCTTAGCAGAGGAGGCTAGCCCTGAAGCTTTCTTT
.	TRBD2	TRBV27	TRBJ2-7	CASSPGTSGGAGEQYF	TGTGCCAGCAGTCCCGGGACTAGCGGGGGGGCTGGGGAGCAGTACTTC
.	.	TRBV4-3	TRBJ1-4	CASSQDLGGNYEKLFF	TGCGCCAGCAGCCAAGATTTGGGGGGCAACTATGAAAAACTGTTTTTT
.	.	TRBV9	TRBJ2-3	CASSVEVWDTDTQYF	TGTGCCAGCAGCGTAGAAGTTTGGGACACAGATACGCAGTATTTT
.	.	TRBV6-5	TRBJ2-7	CASSYSNGQPMLQYF	TGTGCCAGCAGTTACTCGAACGGACAGCCCATGCTGCAGTACTTC
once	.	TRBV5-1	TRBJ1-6	CASSSPNSPLHF	TGCGCCAGCAGCTCCCCCAATTCACCCCTCCACTTT
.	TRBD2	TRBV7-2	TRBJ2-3	CASSFEAGNTDTQYF	TGTGCCAGCAGCTTTGAAGCGGGGAACACAGATACGCAGTATTTT
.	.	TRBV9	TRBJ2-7	CASSPGLPNYEQYF	TGTGCCAGCAGCCCTGGGCTGCCGAACTACGAGCAGTACTTC
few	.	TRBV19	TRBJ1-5	CATRTRGSNQPQHF	TGTGCCACTCGGACGAGGGGCAGCAATCAGCCCCAGCATTTT
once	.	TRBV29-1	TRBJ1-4	CSVTFLQREKLFF	TGCAGCGTTACATTTCTACAGCGGGAAAAACTGTTTTTT
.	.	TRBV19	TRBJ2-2	CASSSQANTGELFF	TGTGCCAGTAGCTCGCAGGCAAACACCGGGGAGCTGTTTTTT
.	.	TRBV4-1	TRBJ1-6	CASSPIPGGSPLHF	TGCGCCAGCTCCCCAATTCCGGGAGGGTCACCCCTCCACTTT
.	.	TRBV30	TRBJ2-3	CAWRPQVYF	TGTGCCTGGCGTCCACAGGTTTATTTT
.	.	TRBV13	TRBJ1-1	CASSSLELGGVEAFF	TGTGCCAGCAGCTCCCTAGAGTTGGGGGGAGTTGAAGCTTTCTTT
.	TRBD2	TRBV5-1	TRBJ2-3	CASSPSTGREDTQYF	TGCGCCAGCAGCCCCTCGACGGGGAGGGAAGATACGCAGTATTTT
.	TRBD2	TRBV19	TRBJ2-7	CASSPGRAYEQYF	TGTGCCAGTAGTCCGGGGAGGGCCTACGAGCAGTACTTC
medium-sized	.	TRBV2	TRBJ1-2	CASSESSYGYTF	TGTGCCAGCAGTGAGAGCAGCTATGGCTACACCTTC
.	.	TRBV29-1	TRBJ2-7	CSVEGPGRPYEQYF	TGCAGCGTTGAAGGACCGGGACGGCCCTACGAGCAGTACTTC
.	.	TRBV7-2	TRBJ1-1	CASSLGMRNTEAFF	TGTGCCAGCAGCTTAGGAATGAGGAACACTGAAGCTTTCTTT
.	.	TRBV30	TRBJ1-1	CAWSRSSNTEAFF	TGTGCCTGGAGTCGCAGCAGCAACACTGAAGCTTTCTTT
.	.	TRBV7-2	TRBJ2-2	CASSLRPAGELFF	TGTGCCAGCAGCTTAAGGCCGGCCGGGGAGCTGTTTTTT
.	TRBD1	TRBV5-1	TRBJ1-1	CASRSDRAWVGTEAFF	TGCGCCAGCAGATCGGACAGGGCGTGGGTCGGGACTGAAGCTTTCTTT